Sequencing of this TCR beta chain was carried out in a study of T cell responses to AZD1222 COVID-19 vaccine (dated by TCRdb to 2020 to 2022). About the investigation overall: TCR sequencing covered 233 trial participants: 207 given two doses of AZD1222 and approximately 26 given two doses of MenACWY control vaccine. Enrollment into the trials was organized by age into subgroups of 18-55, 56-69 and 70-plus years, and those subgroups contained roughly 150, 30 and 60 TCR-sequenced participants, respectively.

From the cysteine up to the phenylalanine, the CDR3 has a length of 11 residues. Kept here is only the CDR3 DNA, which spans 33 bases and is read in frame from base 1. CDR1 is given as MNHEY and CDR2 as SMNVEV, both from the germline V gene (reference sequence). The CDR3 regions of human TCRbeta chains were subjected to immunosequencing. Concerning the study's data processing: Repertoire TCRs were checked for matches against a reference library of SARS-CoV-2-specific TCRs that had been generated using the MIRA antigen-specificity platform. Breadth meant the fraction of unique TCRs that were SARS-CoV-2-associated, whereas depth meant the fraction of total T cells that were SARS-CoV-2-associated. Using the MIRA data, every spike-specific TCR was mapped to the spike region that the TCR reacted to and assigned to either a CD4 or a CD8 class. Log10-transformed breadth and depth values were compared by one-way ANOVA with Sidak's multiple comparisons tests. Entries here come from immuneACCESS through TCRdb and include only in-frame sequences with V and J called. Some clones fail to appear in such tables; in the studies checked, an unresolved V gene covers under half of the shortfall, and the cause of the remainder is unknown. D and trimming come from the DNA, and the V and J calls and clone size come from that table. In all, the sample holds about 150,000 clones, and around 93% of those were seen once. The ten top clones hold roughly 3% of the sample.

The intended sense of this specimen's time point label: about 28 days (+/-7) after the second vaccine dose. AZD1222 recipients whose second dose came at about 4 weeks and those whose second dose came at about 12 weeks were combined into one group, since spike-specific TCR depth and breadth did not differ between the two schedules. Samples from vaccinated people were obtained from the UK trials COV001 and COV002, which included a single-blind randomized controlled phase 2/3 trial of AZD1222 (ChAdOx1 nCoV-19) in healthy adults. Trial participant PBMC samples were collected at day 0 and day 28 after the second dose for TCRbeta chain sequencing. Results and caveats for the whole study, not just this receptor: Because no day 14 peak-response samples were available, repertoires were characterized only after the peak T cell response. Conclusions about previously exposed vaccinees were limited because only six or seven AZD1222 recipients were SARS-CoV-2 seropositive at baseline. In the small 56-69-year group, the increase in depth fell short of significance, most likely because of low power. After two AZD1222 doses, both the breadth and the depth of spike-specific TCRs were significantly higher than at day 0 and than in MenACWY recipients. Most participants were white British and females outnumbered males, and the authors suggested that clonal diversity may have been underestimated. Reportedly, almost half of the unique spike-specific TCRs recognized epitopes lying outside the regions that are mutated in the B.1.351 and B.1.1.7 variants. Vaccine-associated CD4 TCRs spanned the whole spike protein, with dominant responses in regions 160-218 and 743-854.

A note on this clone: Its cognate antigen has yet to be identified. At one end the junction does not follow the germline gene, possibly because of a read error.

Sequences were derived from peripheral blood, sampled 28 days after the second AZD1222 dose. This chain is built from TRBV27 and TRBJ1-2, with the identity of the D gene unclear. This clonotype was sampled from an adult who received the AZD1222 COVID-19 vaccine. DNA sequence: TGTGCCAGCAGTTTATCGGTGAACCTCCTCTTC. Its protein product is CASSLSVNLLF.